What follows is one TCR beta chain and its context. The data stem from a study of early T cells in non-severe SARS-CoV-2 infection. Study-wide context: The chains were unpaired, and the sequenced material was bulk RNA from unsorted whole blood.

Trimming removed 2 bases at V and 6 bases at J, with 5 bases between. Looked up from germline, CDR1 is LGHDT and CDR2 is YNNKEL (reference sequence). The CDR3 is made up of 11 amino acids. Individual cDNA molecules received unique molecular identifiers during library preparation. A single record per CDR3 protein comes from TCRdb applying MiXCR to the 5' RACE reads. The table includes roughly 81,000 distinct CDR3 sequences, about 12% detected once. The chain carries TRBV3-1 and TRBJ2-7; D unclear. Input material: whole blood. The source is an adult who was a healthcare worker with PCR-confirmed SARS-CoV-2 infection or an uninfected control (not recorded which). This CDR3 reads CASSQRSEQYF. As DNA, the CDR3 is TGTGCCAGCAGCCAAAGATCCGAGCAGTACTTC.